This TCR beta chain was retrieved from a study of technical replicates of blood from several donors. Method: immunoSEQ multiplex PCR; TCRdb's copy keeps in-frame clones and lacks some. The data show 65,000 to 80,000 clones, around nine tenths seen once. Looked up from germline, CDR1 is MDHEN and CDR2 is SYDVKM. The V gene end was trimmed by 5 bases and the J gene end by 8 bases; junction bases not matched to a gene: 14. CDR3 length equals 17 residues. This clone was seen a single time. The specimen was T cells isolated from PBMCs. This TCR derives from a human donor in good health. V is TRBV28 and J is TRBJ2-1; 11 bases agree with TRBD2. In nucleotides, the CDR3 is TGTGCCAGCAGTCCCCGGGGTAGCGGGAGGGCCTGGGATGAGCAGTTCTTC. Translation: CASSPRGSGRAWDEQFF.